The sequence of this TCR beta chain was determined in a study of OX40 agonist ivuxolimab in advanced cancers. Study-wide points: Normalized T-cell clonal expansion was also low in some nonresponders.

A note on this clone: Its matching antigen is unknown.

Trimming pared 5 bases from V and 1 base from J, leaving 15 bases between. Germline lookup yields CDR1 MDHEN and CDR2 SYDVKM. CDR3 length equals 17 residues. Sequencing used immunoSEQ multiplex PCR; TCRdb keeps in-frame clones, though not all of them. The sample lists 15,000 to 20,000 clones, approximately 78% seen once, with approximately 24% in the top ten. This specimen was CD4+ or CD8+ T cells sorted from blood, taken in a trial of the OX40 agonist ivuxolimab. The clonotype comes from an adult with an advanced solid tumor such as melanoma, head and neck, liver or kidney cancer. The chain recombines TRBV28 with TRBJ2-6; D possibly corresponds to TRBD2 (5 bases). The CDR3 protein is CASSGSTRLSGANVLTF. CDR3 DNA sequence: TGTGCCAGCAGTGGGAGTACCCGGCTGTCTGGGGCCAACGTCCTGACTTTC.